The 8 T cell receptor beta chains below come from one sample, sequenced in a study of T cell clonality in common variable immunodeficiency. Overall study results and limits: Reportedly, TCR beta sequences from common variable immunodeficiency showed fewer deletions and N-nucleotide insertions.

Antigens of these TCRs are unknown. TCRdb's table, derived via immunoSEQ multiplex PCR, lists solely in-frame clones and lacks some. The table lists more than 30,000 clones, no singletons, with 6.5% to 8% in the top ten. The sequenced material came from peripheral blood mononuclear cells. The receptor set was obtained from a human donor with common variable immunodeficiency.

With respect to this clone: The read ends 3 residues before the CDR3 terminus; that terminus is restored from the germline J gene. The V call is TRBV7-9, the J call TRBJ2-5, with a possible D match to TRBD2 (5 bases). The CDR3 totals 14 residues. Germline lookup yields CDR1 SEHNR and CDR2 FQNEAQ (reference sequence). V lost 2 bases and J 1 base, leaving 8 bases between the germline ends. The sequenced part of the CDR3 DNA is TGTGCCAGCAGCTTATCGCTAGCCCAAGAGACC. Protein product: CASSLSLAQET. The complete CDR3 reads CASSLSLAQETQYF.

This clone is categorized as medium-sized. The covered CDR3 bases are TGCAGCGTTGAGAAGGGTACCGGGGAG. The encoded protein is CSVEKGTGE. The full CDR3 sequence reads CSVEKGTGELFF. This rearrangement joins TRBV29-1 to TRBJ2-2; no definite D call. The missing CDR3 end, 3 residues past where the read stops, is filled in from the germline J gene. CDR1 SQVTM and CDR2 ANQGSEA come from the germline V gene. CDR3 size: 12 residues. V lost 3 bases to trimming and J lost 5 bases, with 7 bases between them.

There are a few counts of this clone. The read comes to an end 3 residues before the CDR3 does, leaving the germline J gene to fill in the end. The chain uses TRBV7-4 and TRBJ1-2; D is ambiguous. The CDR3 runs to 13 residues. CDR1 is SGHVT, CDR2 SQSDAQ, per germline. V shed 3 bases and J shed 7 bases, with 12 bases lying between them. CDR3 protein: CASSLDRVSGYTF. The sequenced part of the CDR3 DNA is TGTGCCAGCAGCTTGGATCGGGTCAGTGGC.

This clone was seen ten or more times. CDR3 DNA, as far as it was read: TGTGCCAGCAGCCAATCTCTAGCGGGAGGTTGGATGGGTAATGAG. This codes for CASSQSLAGGWMGNE. The full CDR3 protein is CASSQSLAGGWMGNEQFF. The V and J genes are TRBV16 and TRBJ2-1; 11 bases match TRBD2. Coverage ceases 3 residues before the CDR3 finishes, and the germline J gene fills in the end. V shed 0 bases, J shed 7 bases, and the junction held 11 bases outside the gene matches. The CDR3 runs 18 residues. In germline, CDR1 is KGHSY, CDR2 FQNENV.

As for this clone: Coverage ceases 3 residues before the CDR3 finishes, and the germline J gene fills in the end. V usage is TRBV7-2 and J usage is TRBJ1-2; 11 positions match TRBD1. The CDR3 consists of 14 residues. CDR1 and CDR2 (germline): SGHTA, FQGNSA. The junction had 5 bases not matched to a gene; V was cut back by 6 bases and J by 5 bases. The CDR3 DNA, read in part, is TGTGCCAGCAGTGAAGGACAGGGGGCTTATGGC. It encodes CASSEGQGAYG. From start to end, the CDR3 is CASSEGQGAYGYTF.

This clone is labeled medium-sized. The sequenced fragment ends 3 residues before the CDR3 boundary, so the rest is inferred from the germline J gene. The chain couples TRBV19 to TRBJ2-2; 14 bases match TRBD2. V was pared by 4 bases and J by 3 bases, with 7 bases of the junction left unmatched. This CDR3 is 18 amino acids long. Germline loops: CDR1 LNHDA, CDR2 SQIVND (reference sequence). CDR3 DNA (partial): TGTGCCAGTAGTAGCTGGACTAGCGGGAGGCGGGACACCGGGGAG. It yields the protein CASSSWTSGRRDTGE. The whole CDR3 protein reads CASSSWTSGRRDTGELFF.

This clone was seen at least ten times. The read ends 3 residues shy of where the CDR3 ends; the end is completed using the germline J gene. The gene calls are TRBV7-9 and TRBJ2-7; D remains ambiguous. This CDR3 is 12 amino acids long. Germline V gene lookup returns CDR1 SEHNR and CDR2 FQNEAQ (reference sequence). With 4 bases removed from V and 4 bases from J, the gap between germline ends came to 8 bases. CDR3 DNA, as far as it was read: TGTGCCAGCAGCTCGCAAGGTTACGAG. Translating gives CASSSQGYE. The complete CDR3 sequence is CASSSQGYEQYF.

As regards this clone: The read ends 3 residues shy of where the CDR3 ends; the end is completed using the germline J gene. This sequence joins TRBV2 and TRBJ1-6; possible D gene TRBD1, 6 bases. With 6 bases removed from V and 9 bases from J, the gap between germline ends came to 18 bases. CDR1 and CDR2 from the germline V gene are SNHLY and FYNNEI. This CDR3 is built from 15 residues. CDR3 residues: CASRLTGQSSSPLHF. CDR3 DNA, as far as it was read: TGTGCCAGCAGATTGACGGGACAATCTAGTTCACCC.